This TCR beta chain was sequenced for a study of blood T cell repertoires in COVID-19. Study context: Samples taken during acute and convalescent COVID-19 were collected in the United States, Italy and Spain.

The protocol was immunoSEQ multiplex PCR, while the TCRdb copy is restricted to in-frame clones and leaves out a portion. The profile shows a few hundred thousand clones, 75% to 90% of them singletons. V was trimmed by 0 bases and J by 3 bases, leaving 24 bases between them. CDR3 length: 19 amino acids. Looked up from germline, CDR1 is SEHNR and CDR2 is FQNEAQ (reference sequence). The sequence was collected from a man aged 30 to 45 who had recovered from COVID-19. V and J are TRBV7-9 and TRBJ2-7, with a tentative D call TRBD1 (6 bases). The sequenced material came from PBMCs or T cells enriched from blood (not recorded which). The CDR3 DNA sequence: TGTGCCAGCAGCTTAGCGAAGGGTCAGGGGAAGGCTTCGATCTACGAGCAGTACTTC. Residues: CASSLAKGQGKASIYEQYF.